These T cell receptor beta chains were read from a single sample in a study of identical twins' blood T cells. Using its own MiXCR run on the 5' RACE reads, TCRdb lists one record per CDR3 protein. Of 400,000 or so distinct CDR3 sequences listed, over 25% are singletons. What was sequenced was PBMCs. These receptor sequences come from a woman between 18 and 50 years old in good health. Each CDR3 is given with its conserved first and last residue.

v_gene,j_gene,len,CDR3aa
TRBV7-9,TRBJ1-1,15,CASLGTWTLNTEAFF
TRBV11-2,TRBJ2-3,16,CASSFWTSRDTDTQYF
TRBV20-1,TRBJ2-2,11,CSATRVGELFF
TRBV5-1,TRBJ2-3,15,CASSLQGQRADTQYF
TRBV5-1,TRBJ1-2,15,CASSLGLGQFDGYTF
TRBV20-1,TRBJ1-2,14,CSARRGRPLYGYTF
TRBV7-2,TRBJ2-1,14,CASSLWGEYNEQFF
TRBV6-1,TRBJ2-2,14,CASSEGTSKGELFF
TRBV2,TRBJ2-3,12,CASADRAYTRYF
TRBV5-6,TRBJ2-5,15,CASSLYRGRQETQYF
TRBV5-6,TRBJ2-7,15,CASSLAGGKVYEQYF
TRBV20-1,TRBJ1-5,15,CSATTGGQGHQPQHF
TRBV20-1,TRBJ2-7,14,CSASVARRSYEQYF
TRBV20-1,TRBJ1-5,12,CSAREGLQPQHF
TRBV5-6,TRBJ2-7,14,CASSLESESYEQYF
TRBV20-1,TRBJ2-1,15,CSATSGLGYIDEQFF
TRBV3-1,TRBJ2-2,17,CASSQASGRTYTGELFF
TRBV11-2,TRBJ1-2,14,CASSFGQGHSGYTF
TRBV5-1,TRBJ1-4,15,CASSPSTGGNEKLFF
TRBV29-1,TRBJ1-2,14,CSCARGRHNYGYTF
TRBV7-2,TRBJ1-6,18,CASSLRAGSSSYNSPLHF
TRBV7-8,TRBJ2-7,16,CASSLNTAGVAHEQYF
TRBV6-2/TRBV6-3,TRBJ2-1,12,CASSYSDRAQFF
TRBV5-6,TRBJ1-1,14,CASLLKGLGTEAFF
TRBV4-1,TRBJ1-4,14,CASNQEGTGPKLFF
TRBV18,TRBJ2-6,15,CASGQGAFGANVLTF
TRBV19,TRBJ2-7,15,CASRLRQQEAYEQYF
TRBV5-1,TRBJ2-6,18,CASSSRLQGNTGANVLTF
TRBV11-2,TRBJ1-1,12,CASSLVDTKAFF
TRBV10-3,TRBJ1-5,13,CASRQDLNQPQHF
TRBV4-1,TRBJ1-1,15,CASSQPGQRNTEAFF
TRBV11-3,TRBJ1-1,15,CASSSWTVMNTEAFF
TRBV9,TRBJ2-1,15,CASSVEGGPYNEQFF
TRBV20-1,TRBJ2-7,14,CSGMTGTTPYEQYF
TRBV20-1,TRBJ2-1,12,CSAWAGVNEQFF
TRBV11-2,TRBJ2-7,13,CASSDQGLTEQYF
TRBV7-9,TRBJ1-2,16,CASSLEWGGANYGYTF
TRBV7-2,TRBJ1-1,14,CASSWTGVDTEAFF
TRBV6-5,TRBJ2-2,12,CASSSGGGELFF
TRBV14,TRBJ2-1,13,CASSQEAWDEQFF
TRBV5-1,TRBJ1-1,14,CASSLYSYNTEAFF
TRBV15,TRBJ1-1,13,CATSSPSNTESFF
TRBV7-9,TRBJ1-3,13,CASSFGSGNTIYF
TRBV20-1,TRBJ2-3,15,CSARDLQSGTDTQYF
TRBV7-2,TRBJ2-3,12,CASSFHGDTQYF
TRBV20-1,TRBJ2-3,14,CSARISGRTDTQYF
TRBV9,TRBJ1-1,15,CASSVVHGAHTEAFF
TRBV3-1,TRBJ1-1,15,CASSQGSTVNTEAFF
TRBV6-2/TRBV6-3,TRBJ2-2,13,CASSKHVTGELFF
TRBV12-3/TRBV12-4,TRBJ2-1,15,CASSFGIAGYNEQFF
TRBV6-6,TRBJ2-1,15,CASSTTSGRSDEQFF
TRBV12-3/TRBV12-4,TRBJ2-7,15,CASSSGTGGIYEQCF
TRBV7-9,TRBJ1-1,15,CASSPLTLMRTEAFF
TRBV9,TRBJ2-2,12,CASSVHTGELFF
TRBV29-1,NA,16,CSVGSTTGSITDTQHF
TRBV3-1,TRBJ2-7,14,CASSQATGGGRQCF
TRBV13,TRBJ2-3,12,CASSVGSDTQYF
TRBV28,TRBJ1-5,13,CVSSSQGNQPQHF
TRBV20-1,TRBJ2-3,14,CSAKVRGRPDTQYF
TRBV20-1,TRBJ1-2,16,CSARDKEGVFNYGYTF